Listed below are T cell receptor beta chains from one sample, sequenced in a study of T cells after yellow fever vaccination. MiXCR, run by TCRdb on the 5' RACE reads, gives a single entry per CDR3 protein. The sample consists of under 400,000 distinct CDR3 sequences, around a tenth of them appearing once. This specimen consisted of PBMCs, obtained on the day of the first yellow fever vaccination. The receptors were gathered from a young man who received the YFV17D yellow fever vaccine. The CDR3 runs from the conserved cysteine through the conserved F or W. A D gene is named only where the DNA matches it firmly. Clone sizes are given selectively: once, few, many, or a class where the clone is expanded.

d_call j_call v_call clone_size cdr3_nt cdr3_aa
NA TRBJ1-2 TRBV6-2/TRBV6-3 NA TGTGCCAGCAGTTACCTGAGAGACTATGGCTACACCTTC CASSYLRDYGYTF
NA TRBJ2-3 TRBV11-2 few TGTGCCAGCAGCCCAAGATCGGACGGAAAAGGACCTCGGGATACGCAGTATTTT CASSPRSDGKGPRDTQYF
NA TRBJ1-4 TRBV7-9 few TGTGCCAGCAGCTTACTCGTAAGAAAACTGTTTTTT CASSLLVRKLFF
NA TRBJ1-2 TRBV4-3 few TGCGCCAGCAGCCGGCGAGGGGGGGCTAACTATGGCTACACCTTC CASSRRGGANYGYTF
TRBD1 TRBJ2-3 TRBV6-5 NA TGTGCCAGCAGTTTCCGGGACAGGCCCACAGATACGCAGTATTTT CASSFRDRPTDTQYF
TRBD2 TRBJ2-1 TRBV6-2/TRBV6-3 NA TGTGCCAGCAGTTACTCCCTTTCGGGGGGGCCCAATGAGCAGTTCTTC CASSYSLSGGPNEQFF
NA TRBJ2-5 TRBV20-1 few TGCAGTGCTATGCGGACTCCGCAAGAGACCCAGTACTTC CSAMRTPQETQYF
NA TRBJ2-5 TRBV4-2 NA TGTGCCAGCAGCCCCGGGCCCGGCGGCTGGTACCAAGAGACCCAGTACTTC CASSPGPGGWYQETQYF
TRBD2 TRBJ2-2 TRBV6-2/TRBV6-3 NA TGTGCCAGCAGTTACCTTGCGGGGGGGCCGAACACCGGGGAGCTGTTTTTT CASSYLAGGPNTGELFF
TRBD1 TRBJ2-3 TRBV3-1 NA TGTGCCAGCAGCATGCCCGGGACAGGGAATATGGCGCAGTATTTT CASSMPGTGNMAQYF